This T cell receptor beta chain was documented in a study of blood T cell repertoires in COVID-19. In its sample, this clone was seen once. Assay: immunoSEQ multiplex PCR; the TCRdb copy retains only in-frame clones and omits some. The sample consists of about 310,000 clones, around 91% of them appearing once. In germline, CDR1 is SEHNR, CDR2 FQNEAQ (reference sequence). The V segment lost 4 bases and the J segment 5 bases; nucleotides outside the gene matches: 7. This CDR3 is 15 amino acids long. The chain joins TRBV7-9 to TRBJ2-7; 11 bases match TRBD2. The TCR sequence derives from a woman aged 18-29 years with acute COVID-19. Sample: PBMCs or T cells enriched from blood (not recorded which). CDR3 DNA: TGTGCCAGCAGCTATGCGGGACTAGCGGTGGACGAGCAGTACTTC. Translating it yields CASSYAGLAVDEQYF.